This T cell receptor beta chain is drawn from a study of technical replicates of blood from a handful of donors. The CDR3 sequence is 15 residues long. With 5 bases clipped from V and 0 bases from J, the junction kept 4 bases outside the gene matches. Per the germline V gene, CDR1 is LNHDA and CDR2 is SQIVND (reference sequence). Clones were read by immunoSEQ multiplex PCR, and TCRdb kept only the in-frame ones, dropping some. The sample consists of around 79,000 clones, about 91% of them appearing once. This receptor was taken from a human donor in good health. Some clones in this sample may be carry-over from other donors' samples. The sample consisted of T cells isolated from PBMCs. V usage is TRBV19 and J usage is TRBJ2-7, with 10 bases aligning to TRBD2. Written as DNA, the CDR3 is TGTGCCAGTAGTCTAACTAGCGGGATCTCCTACGAGCAGTACTTC. Translated, it gives CASSLTSGISYEQYF.